This T cell receptor beta chain comes out of a study of shared clonotypes between healthy human individuals. Findings and caveats of the study: When naive CD4 clonotypes were compared across several donors, around 5% were shared.

Concerning this clone itself: The antigen is not known.

Sequenced by immunoSEQ multiplex PCR; TCRdb stores in-frame clones only, minus some. The sample records 750,000 to 1,000,000 clones, approximately 92% being singletons. Naive CD8 cells, CD45RO-negative and positively selected for CCR7, excluded terminally differentiated effector memory CD45RA+ cells. The V end was cut by 10 bases, the J end by 1 base, with 22 bases between. The CDR3 is 16 amino acids. Germline lookup yields CDR1 MDHEN and CDR2 SYDVKM. Sequencing was carried out using naive CD8+ T cells sorted from blood. V usage is TRBV28 and J usage is TRBJ1-1; D call uncertain. The receptor comes from a man aged 25 to 45 in good health. CDR3 in DNA: TGTGCCACCGATTTTATCTGGGGAGACGGGAACACTGAAGCTTTCTTT. This gives the protein CATDFIWGDGNTEAFF.